This T cell receptor (beta chain) was sequenced in a study of blood T cells in healthy people across ages. Study results and caveats: Older age went with lower TCR beta diversity per million T cells, in a roughly linear way. It was the long-lived donors that had more naive CD4+ cells and higher diversity than aged donors.

A sample-barcoded 5' primer and a J-beta primer mix were used in a second PCR of roughly 7 to 11 cycles. TCRdb redid the calling of the 5' RACE reads with MiXCR, one entry per CDR3 protein. The data contain fewer than 950,000 distinct CDR3 sequences, about 53% of them singletons. Per-sample PBMC isolation yielded at least 7 million cells. The germline gives CDR1 SGHTA, CDR2 FQGNSA. The CDR3 totals 15 residues. Trimming cost V 1 base and J 5 bases; bases outside gene matches: 4. Worth noting for this clonotype: What it binds is not known.

Sequences were obtained from blood. This rearrangement joins TRBV7-2 to TRBJ2-5; 10 bases agree with TRBD2. This sequence originates from a man older than 75 in good health. CDR3 region: CASSLDASGSETQYF. The CDR3 DNA reads TGTGCCAGCAGCTTAGATGCTAGCGGGAGTGAGACCCAGTACTTC.